The 20 T cell receptor beta chains presented below share a single source sample, sequenced in a study of response to subunit inactivated influenza vaccine. Each CDR3 protein gets one entry after TCRdb re-called the RT-PCR reads with MiXCR. The sample records under 550,000 distinct CDR3 sequences, about 7.6% being singletons. Sequences were derived from PBMCs from blood, sampled roughly 24 months after vaccination. These receptors originate from a man between 50 and 69 years old who received an inactivated influenza vaccine.

This chain joins TRBV30 and TRBJ1-1; D gene unclear. Germline lookup yields CDR1 GTSNPN and CDR2 SVGIG (reference sequence). The CDR3 consists of 13 residues. Trimming removed 8 bases from V and 2 bases from J, with 15 bases in between. CDR3 amino acids: CAGSRKVNTEAFF. The CDR3, as DNA: TGTGCCGGTTCCCGCAAGGTTAACACTGAAGCTTTCTTT.

The chain employs TRBV11-2 and TRBJ2-3; 9 nucleotides agree with TRBD2. CDR1 SGHAT and CDR2 FQNNGV come from the germline V gene. The CDR3 runs 14 residues. After removal of 5 bases from V and 6 bases from J, the junction contained 6 bases not matched to a gene. The CDR3 region has the DNA TGTGCCAGCAGCATACGCGGGGGGGTCGATACGCAGTATTTT. As protein: CASSIRGGVDTQYF.

The chain recombines TRBV11-2 with TRBJ2-3; 7 bases line up with TRBD1. After removal of 1 base from V and 0 bases from J, the junction contained 4 bases not matched to a gene. Germline V lookup: CDR1 SGHAT, CDR2 FQNNGV. This CDR3 spans 16 amino acids. CDR3: CASSLGGTASTDTQYF. The CDR3 nucleotides read TGTGCCAGCAGCTTAGGTGGGACAGCTAGCACAGATACGCAGTATTTT. The full variable domain, with the rest looked up from reference TRBV11-2 and TRBJ2-3, is EAGVAQSPRYKIIEKRQSVAFWCNPISGHATLYWYQQILGQGPKLLIQFQNNGVVDDSQLPKDRFSAERLKGVDSTLKIQPAKLEDSAVYLCASSLGGTASTDTQYFGPGTRLTVL.

This clonotype was seen a handful of times. The CDR3 nucleotides are TGTGCCAGCAGCCTTAGAGGAGGGGAGGCGCTTGTCAAAAACATTCAGTACTTC. It yields the protein CASSLRGGEALVKNIQYF. This chain uses TRBV11-2 with TRBJ2-4; tentatively, D is TRBD2 (6 bases). CDR3 size: 18 residues. V lost 5 bases to trimming and J lost 3 bases, with 23 bases between them. Looked up from germline, CDR1 is SGHAT and CDR2 is FQNNGV.

This clonotype was found once. V and J are TRBV7-9 and TRBJ1-1; 7 bases are a match to TRBD1. Germline V lookup: CDR1 SEHNR, CDR2 FQNEAQ (reference sequence). The CDR3 is made up of 12 amino acids. The J segment lost 8 bases and the V segment lost 3 bases, leaving 3 bases of the junction unmatched. In DNA, the CDR3 is TGTGCCAGCAGCTTTCAAGGGGGCGAAGCTTTCTTT. It is translated as CASSFQGGEAFF.

This clonotype was picked up many times. This sequence joins TRBV3-1 and TRBJ1-4; no reliable D call. Trimming pared 4 bases from V and 9 bases from J, leaving 12 bases between. From germline, CDR1 is LGHDT and CDR2 YNNKEL (reference sequence). The CDR3 is made up of 13 amino acids. CDR3 sequence (DNA): TGTGCCAGCAGCCTACAAGAGGCCCAAAAACTGTTTTTT. Residues: CASSLQEAQKLFF.

This clonotype turned up a few times. The rearrangement joins TRBV9 to TRBJ1-1; 7 bases agree with TRBD1. The CDR3 has 15 amino acids. Unmatched junction bases numbered 5, after V lost 2 bases and J lost 1 base. Germline CDR1 SGDLS, CDR2 YYNGEE. CDR3 protein: CASSVTGTANTEAFF. CDR3 sequence (DNA): TGTGCCAGCAGCGTGACCGGGACAGCGAACACTGAAGCTTTCTTT.

This clonotype was observed a few times. The rearrangement links TRBV9 to TRBJ2-1, with a possible D match to TRBD2 (5 bases). Germline CDR1 SGDLS, CDR2 YYNGEE. Trimming removed 2 bases from V and 0 bases from J, with 12 bases in between. The CDR3 totals 16 residues. The CDR3 DNA is TGTGCCAGCAGCGTCAGGACTGTGCACTCCTACAATGAGCAGTTCTTC. Encoded protein: CASSVRTVHSYNEQFF.

The sample holds many counts of this clonotype. This chain connects TRBV28 to TRBJ2-1, with D possibly TRBD1 on 5 matching bases. Trimming stripped 6 bases from V and 5 bases from J, with 26 bases between. This CDR3 is built from 18 residues. CDR1 and CDR2 (germline): MDHEN, SYDVKM. The CDR3 reads CASSPITPQGTTDNEQFF. CDR3 in DNA: TGTGCCAGCAGCCCCATCACCCCCCAGGGAACTACTGACAATGAGCAGTTCTTC.

There are many counts of this clonotype. The chain couples TRBV5-1 to TRBJ2-1, with 8 bases matching TRBD2. CDR1 is SGHRS, CDR2 YFSETQ, per germline. There are 15 residues in the CDR3. V trimming: 1 base; J trimming: 4 bases; junction bases outside the gene matches: 4. CDR3 sequence: CASSLPSGSYNEQFF. CDR3 coding DNA: TGCGCCAGCAGCTTGCCCAGCGGGAGTTACAATGAGCAGTTCTTC.

A few counts support this clonotype. CDR3: CASSLFGGGRALGELFF. The CDR3 DNA is TGTGCCAGCAGTTTATTCGGCGGCGGGAGGGCCCTCGGGGAGCTGTTTTTT. V usage is TRBV28 and J usage is TRBJ2-2; TRBD2 matches 9 bases. The CDR3 length is 17 residues. The V gene's germline CDR1 is MDHEN and CDR2 SYDVKM. The J segment lost 7 bases and the V segment lost 1 base, leaving 10 bases of the junction unmatched.

V gene TRBV3-1 combines with J gene TRBJ1-1, with 7 bases fitting TRBD1. V was pared by 2 bases and J by 5 bases, with 5 bases of the junction left unmatched. Germline lookup yields CDR1 LGHDT and CDR2 YNNKEL (reference sequence). The CDR3 extends over 14 amino acids. The CDR3 region is CASSQHTGETEAFF. The CDR3 nucleotides read TGTGCCAGCAGCCAACATACAGGGGAAACTGAAGCTTTCTTT.

V usage is TRBV10-3 and J usage is TRBJ1-1, with D unresolved. In germline, CDR1 is ENHRY, CDR2 SYGVKD. Trimming pared 0 bases from V and 1 base from J, leaving 6 bases between. The CDR3 is 14 residues long. CDR3 region: CAISESVTNTEAFF. The CDR3 coding sequence is TGTGCCATCAGTGAGTCAGTTACGAACACTGAAGCTTTCTTT.

The rearrangement links TRBV7-9 to TRBJ1-2; possibly TRBD1 for D (5 bases). CDR3 length equals 14 residues. With 4 bases removed from V and 8 bases from J, the gap between germline ends came to 17 bases. Germline values: CDR1 SEHNR, CDR2 FQNEAQ (reference sequence). The CDR3 coding sequence is TGTGCCAGCAGCTCACCCGCGGGGGTAAACGGCTACACCTTC. Its protein product is CASSSPAGVNGYTF.

This clonotype was observed a handful of times. DNA for the CDR3: TGTGCCAGCAGCTTAGAGGTAGGGACCTACGAGCAGTACTTC. Protein sequence: CASSLEVGTYEQYF. The rearrangement joins TRBV7-8 to TRBJ2-7; D gene unclear. V was pared by 1 base and J by 2 bases, with 9 bases between. The germline V gene has CDR1 SGHVS and CDR2 FQNEAQ. This CDR3 has 14 amino acids.

Many counts were recorded for this clonotype. The V gene is TRBV10-3, the J gene TRBJ1-3; a weak D match, TRBD1 (5 bases). Germline V gene sequence: CDR1 ENHRY, CDR2 SYGVKD. With 2 bases removed from V and 0 bases from J, the gap between germline ends came to 8 bases. This CDR3 region has 15 residues. The CDR3 nucleotides are TGTGCCATCAGTGAGGGGGCGGTCTCTGGAAACACCATATATTTT. It encodes CAISEGAVSGNTIYF.

This clonotype has at least ten counts. The chain couples TRBV5-4 to TRBJ2-3, with 8 bases lining up with TRBD2. The CDR3 is made up of 19 amino acids. V lost 2 bases and J lost 0; bases outside the gene matches: 14. Germline V gene sequence: CDR1 SGHNT, CDR2 YYREEE (reference sequence). DNA for the CDR3: TGTGCCAGCAGCTTCGAATCGGGACTAGTCATAGCAAGCACAGATACGCAGTATTTT. This sequence encodes CASSFESGLVIASTDTQYF.

This clonotype was seen ten or more times. Here the CDR3 DNA reads TGTGCCAGCAGTTACTCAGGGACACAAGAGACCCAGTACTTC. Its protein is CASSYSGTQETQYF. The V call is TRBV6-5, the J call TRBJ2-5, with TRBD1 as a possible D gene (6 bases). Trimming shortened V by 0 bases and J by 2 bases, and 7 bases separated the two germline ends. CDR1 is MNHEY and CDR2 is SVGAGI in the germline V gene. This CDR3 contains 14 residues.

Of note for this clonotype: This could be a read error, since a much larger clone is one nucleotide away. The V call is TRBV29-1, the J call TRBJ2-1; D unclear. CDR1 and CDR2 (germline): SQVTM, ANQGSEA. This CDR3 is built from 15 residues. CDR3 DNA: TGCAGCGTTGCCCCCGAGGAGCGAGGCTACAAGGAGCAGTTCTTC. Its protein is CSVAPEERGYKEQFF.

This clonotype was picked up a small number of times. V and J are TRBV4-2 and TRBJ1-2; TRBD1 might be the D (6 bases). There are 15 residues in the CDR3. The germline V and J ends were trimmed by 0 bases and 2 bases, with 10 bases remaining between them. Germline CDR1 reads LGHNA; CDR2 reads YNFKEQ. Here the CDR3 DNA reads TGTGCCAGCAGCCAAGAGAAACAGGGAAACTATGGCTACACCTTC. Amino acid sequence: CASSQEKQGNYGYTF.